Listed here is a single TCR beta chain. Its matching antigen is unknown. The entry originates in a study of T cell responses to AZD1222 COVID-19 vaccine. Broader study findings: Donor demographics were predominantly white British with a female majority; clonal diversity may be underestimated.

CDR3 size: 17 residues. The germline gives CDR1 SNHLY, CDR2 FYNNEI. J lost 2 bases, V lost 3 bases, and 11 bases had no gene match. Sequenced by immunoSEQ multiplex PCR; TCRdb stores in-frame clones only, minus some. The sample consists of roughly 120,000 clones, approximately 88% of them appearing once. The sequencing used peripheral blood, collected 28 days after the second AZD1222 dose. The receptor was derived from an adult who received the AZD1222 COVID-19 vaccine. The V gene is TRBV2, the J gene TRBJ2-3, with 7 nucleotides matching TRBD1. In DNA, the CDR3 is TGTGCCAGCAGTGACGCACAGGGGACCGCTCTCACAGATACGCAGTATTTT. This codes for CASSDAQGTALTDTQYF.